This entry concerns a single T cell receptor (beta chain). Antigen unknown. This specimen belongs to a study of T cells after yellow fever vaccination. MiXCR, applied by TCRdb to the 5' RACE reads, yields one record per CDR3 protein. The data show a few hundred thousand distinct CDR3 sequences, roughly 3.5% seen once. V was pared by 8 bases and J by 6 bases, with 16 bases of the junction left unmatched. This CDR3 comprises 16 residues. Germline CDR1 SNHLY, CDR2 FYNNEI. General study findings and limits: The study re-detected most primary-vaccination clones after the booster (approximately 97% CD4, just over 85% CD8).

Sequencing was performed on PBMCs, taken on the day of the yellow fever booster vaccination. The chain recombines TRBV2 with TRBJ2-1; 7 bases agree with TRBD1. This TCR was recovered from a man aged 18 to 35 who received the YFV17D yellow fever vaccine. The CDR3: CASGGSGTEILNEQFF. In nucleotides, the CDR3 is TGTGCCAGCGGAGGTTCTGGGACAGAGATCCTCAATGAGCAGTTCTTC.